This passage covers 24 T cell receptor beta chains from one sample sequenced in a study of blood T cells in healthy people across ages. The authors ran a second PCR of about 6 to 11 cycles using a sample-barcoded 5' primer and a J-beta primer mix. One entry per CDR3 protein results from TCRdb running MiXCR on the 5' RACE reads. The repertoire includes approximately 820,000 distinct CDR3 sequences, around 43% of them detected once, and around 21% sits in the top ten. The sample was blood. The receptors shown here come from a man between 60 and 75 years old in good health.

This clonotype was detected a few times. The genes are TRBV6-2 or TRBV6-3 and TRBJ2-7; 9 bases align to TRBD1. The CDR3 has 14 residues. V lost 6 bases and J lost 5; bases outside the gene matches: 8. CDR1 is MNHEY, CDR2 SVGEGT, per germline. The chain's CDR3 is CASRDGTGIHEQYF. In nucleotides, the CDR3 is TGTGCCAGCAGAGACGGGACAGGGATCCACGAGCAGTACTTC.

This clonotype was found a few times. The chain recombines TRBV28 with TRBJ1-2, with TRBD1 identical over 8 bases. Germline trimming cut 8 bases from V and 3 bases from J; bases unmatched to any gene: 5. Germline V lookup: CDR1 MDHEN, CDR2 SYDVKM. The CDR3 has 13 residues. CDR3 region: CASGTGGYYGYTF. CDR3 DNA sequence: TGTGCCAGCGGAACAGGGGGGTACTATGGCTACACCTTC.

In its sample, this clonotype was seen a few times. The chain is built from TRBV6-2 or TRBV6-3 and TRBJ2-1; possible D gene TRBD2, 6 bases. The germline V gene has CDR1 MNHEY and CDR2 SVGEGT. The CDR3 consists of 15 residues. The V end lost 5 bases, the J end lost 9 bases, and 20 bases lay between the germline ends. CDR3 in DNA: TGTGCCAGCAGTCATCCGGGACTCGCCTACCTTGAGCAGTTCTTC. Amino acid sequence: CASSHPGLAYLEQFF.

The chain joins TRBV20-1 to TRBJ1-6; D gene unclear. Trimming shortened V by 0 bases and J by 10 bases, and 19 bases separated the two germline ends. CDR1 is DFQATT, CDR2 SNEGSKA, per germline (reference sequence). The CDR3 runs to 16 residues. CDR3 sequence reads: CSAREGRHLGGSPLHF. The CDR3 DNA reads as TGCAGTGCTAGAGAGGGCAGGCATCTAGGAGGGTCACCCCTCCACTTT.

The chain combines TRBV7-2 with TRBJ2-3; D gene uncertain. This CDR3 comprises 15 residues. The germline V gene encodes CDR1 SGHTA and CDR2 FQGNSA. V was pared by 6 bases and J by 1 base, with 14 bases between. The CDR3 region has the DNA TGTGCCAGCAGTCACAGACGACTTGGCACAGATACGCAGTATTTT. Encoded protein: CASSHRRLGTDTQYF.

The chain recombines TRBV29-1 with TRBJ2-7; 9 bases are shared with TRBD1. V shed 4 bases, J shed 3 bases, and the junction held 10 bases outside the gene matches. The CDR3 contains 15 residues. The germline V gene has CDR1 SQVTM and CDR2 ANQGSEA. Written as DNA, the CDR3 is TGCAGCGTTGTAAGAGGCACAGGGGGCAGCTACGAGCAGTACTTC. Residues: CSVVRGTGGSYEQYF.

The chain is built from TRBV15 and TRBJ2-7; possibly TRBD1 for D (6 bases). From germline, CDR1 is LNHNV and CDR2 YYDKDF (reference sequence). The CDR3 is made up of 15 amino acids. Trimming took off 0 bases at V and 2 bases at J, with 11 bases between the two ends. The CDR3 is CATSRDTRGPYEQYF. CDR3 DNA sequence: TGTGCCACCAGCAGAGATACCAGGGGACCCTACGAGCAGTACTTC.

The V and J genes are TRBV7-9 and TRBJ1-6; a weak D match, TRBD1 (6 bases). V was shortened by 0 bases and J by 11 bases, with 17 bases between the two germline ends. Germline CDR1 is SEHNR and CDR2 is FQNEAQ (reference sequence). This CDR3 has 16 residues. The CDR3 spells CASSLALSTGKTPLHF. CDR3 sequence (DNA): TGTGCCAGCAGCTTAGCCTTATCAACAGGGAAGACACCCCTCCACTTT.

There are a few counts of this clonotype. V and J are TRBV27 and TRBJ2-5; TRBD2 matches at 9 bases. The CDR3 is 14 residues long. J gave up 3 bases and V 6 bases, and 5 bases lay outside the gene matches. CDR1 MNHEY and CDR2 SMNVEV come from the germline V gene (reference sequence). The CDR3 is CASSPSGAKETQYF. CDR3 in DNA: TGTGCCAGCAGCCCTAGCGGGGCAAAAGAGACCCAGTACTTC.

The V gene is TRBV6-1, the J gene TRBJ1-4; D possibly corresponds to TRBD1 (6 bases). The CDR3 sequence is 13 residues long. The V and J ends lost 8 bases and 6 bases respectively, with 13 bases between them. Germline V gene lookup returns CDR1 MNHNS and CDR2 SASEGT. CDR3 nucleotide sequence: TGTGCCAGCGCGTTAAGGGGGGATGAAAAACTGTTTTTT. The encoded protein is CASALRGDEKLFF.

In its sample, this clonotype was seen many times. The CDR3 protein is CASSAYAGEQYF. The CDR3 nucleotides read TGTGCCAGCAGCGCATACGCCGGCGAGCAGTACTTC. The chain recombines TRBV7-3 with TRBJ2-7, with D uncertain. V gave up 5 bases and J gave up 6 bases, with 11 bases separating them. CDR3 length equals 12 residues. Germline V gives CDR1 SGHTA, CDR2 FQGTGA. Full variable domain (remainder filled in from reference TRBV7-3 and TRBJ2-7): GAGVSQTPSNKVTEKGKYVELRCDPISGHTALYWYRQSLGQGPEFLIYFQGTGAADDSGLPNDRFFAVRPEGSVSTLKIQRTERGDSAVYLCASSAYAGEQYFGPGTRLTVT.

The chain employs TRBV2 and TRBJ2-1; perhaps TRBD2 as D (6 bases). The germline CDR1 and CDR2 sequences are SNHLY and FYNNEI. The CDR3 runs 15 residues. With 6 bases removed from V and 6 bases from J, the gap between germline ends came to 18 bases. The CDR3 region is CASRRDSRGANEQFF. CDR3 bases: TGTGCCAGCAGACGGGACTCCAGAGGGGCCAATGAGCAGTTCTTC.

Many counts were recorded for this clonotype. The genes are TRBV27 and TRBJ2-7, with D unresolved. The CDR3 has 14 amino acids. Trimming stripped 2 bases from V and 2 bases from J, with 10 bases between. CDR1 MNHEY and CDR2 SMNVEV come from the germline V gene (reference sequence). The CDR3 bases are TGTGCCAGCAGTTTAGAGCCCACCGCCTACGAGCAGTACTTC. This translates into CASSLEPTAYEQYF.

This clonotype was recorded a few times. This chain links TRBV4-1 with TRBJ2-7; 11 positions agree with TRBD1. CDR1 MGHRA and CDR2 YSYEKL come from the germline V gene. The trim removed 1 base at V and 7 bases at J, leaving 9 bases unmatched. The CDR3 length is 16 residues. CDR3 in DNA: TGCGCCAGCAGCCAAGCGCCGGGACAGGGGGTCAATGAGCAGTACTTC. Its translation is CASSQAPGQGVNEQYF.

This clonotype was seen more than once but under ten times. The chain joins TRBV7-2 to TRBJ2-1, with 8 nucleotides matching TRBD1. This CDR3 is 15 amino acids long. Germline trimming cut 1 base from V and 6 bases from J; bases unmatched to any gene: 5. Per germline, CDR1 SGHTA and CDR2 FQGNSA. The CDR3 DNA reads TGTGCCAGCAGCTTAGGGGCAGGGGGCTCCAATGAGCAGTTCTTC. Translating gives CASSLGAGGSNEQFF.

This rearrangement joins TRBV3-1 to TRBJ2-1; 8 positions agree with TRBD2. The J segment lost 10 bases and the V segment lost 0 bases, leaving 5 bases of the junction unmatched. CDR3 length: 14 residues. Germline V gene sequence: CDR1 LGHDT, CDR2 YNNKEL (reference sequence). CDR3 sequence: CASSQDGLAREQFF. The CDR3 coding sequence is TGTGCCAGCAGCCAAGACGGACTAGCCAGAGAGCAGTTCTTC.

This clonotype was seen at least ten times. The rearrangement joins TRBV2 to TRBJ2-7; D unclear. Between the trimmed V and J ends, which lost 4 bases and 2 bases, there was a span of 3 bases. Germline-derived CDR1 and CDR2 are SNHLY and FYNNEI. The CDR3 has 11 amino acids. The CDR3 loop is CASSAAYEQYF. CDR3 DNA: TGTGCCAGCAGTGCGGCCTACGAGCAGTACTTC.

CDR3 nucleotides: TGTGCCAGCAGCCCCGGGCCCCTCTATGGCTACACCTTC. The encoded protein is CASSPGPLYGYTF. The chain couples TRBV6-5 to TRBJ1-2; no definite D call. Deletions cut 6 bases from V and 4 bases from J, with 12 bases between. Germline V gene sequence: CDR1 MNHEY, CDR2 SVGAGI. This CDR3 region has 13 residues.

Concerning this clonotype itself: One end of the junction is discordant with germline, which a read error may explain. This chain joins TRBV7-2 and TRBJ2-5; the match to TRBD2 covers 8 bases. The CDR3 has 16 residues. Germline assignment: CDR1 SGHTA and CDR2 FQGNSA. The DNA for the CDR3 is TGCGCCAGCAGCCCTCGTGGTAGCGGGGCGTTGGAGACCCAGTACTTC. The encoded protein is CASSPRGSGALETQYF.

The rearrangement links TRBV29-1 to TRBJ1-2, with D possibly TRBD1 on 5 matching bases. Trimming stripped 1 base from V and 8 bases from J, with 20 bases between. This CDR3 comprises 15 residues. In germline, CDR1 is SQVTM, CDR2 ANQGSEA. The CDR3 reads CSVEVGQGGRSGYTF. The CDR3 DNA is TGCAGCGTTGAAGTCGGGCAGGGCGGACGTTCCGGCTACACCTTC.

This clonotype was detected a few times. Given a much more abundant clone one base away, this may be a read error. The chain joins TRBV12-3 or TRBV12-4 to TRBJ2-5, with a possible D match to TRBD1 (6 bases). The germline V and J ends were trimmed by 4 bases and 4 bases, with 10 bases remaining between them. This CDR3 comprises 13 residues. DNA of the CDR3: TGTGCCAGCAGTTGTACCAGGGGAGAGACCCAGTACTTC. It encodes CASSCTRGETQYF.

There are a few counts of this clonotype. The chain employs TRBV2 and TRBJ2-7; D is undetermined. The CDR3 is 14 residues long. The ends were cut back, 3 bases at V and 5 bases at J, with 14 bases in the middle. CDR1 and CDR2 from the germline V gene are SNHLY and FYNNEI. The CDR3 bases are TGTGCCAGCAGTGACCCCGGACGGGCCCACGAGCAGTACTTC. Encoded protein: CASSDPGRAHEQYF.

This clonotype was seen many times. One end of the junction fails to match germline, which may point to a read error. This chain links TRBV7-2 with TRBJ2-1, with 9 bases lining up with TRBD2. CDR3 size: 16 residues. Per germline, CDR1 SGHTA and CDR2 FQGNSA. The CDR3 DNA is TGCGCCAGCAGCTTGAGGGCTAGCGGGGTATACAATGAGCAGTTCTTC. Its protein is CASSLRASGVYNEQFF.

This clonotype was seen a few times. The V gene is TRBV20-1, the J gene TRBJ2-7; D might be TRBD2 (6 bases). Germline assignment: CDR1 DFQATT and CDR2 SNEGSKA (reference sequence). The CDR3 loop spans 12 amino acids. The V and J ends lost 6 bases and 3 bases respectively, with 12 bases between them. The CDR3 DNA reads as TGCAGTGCCGGGGGTCAGAACTACGAGCAGTACTTC. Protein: CSAGGQNYEQYF.